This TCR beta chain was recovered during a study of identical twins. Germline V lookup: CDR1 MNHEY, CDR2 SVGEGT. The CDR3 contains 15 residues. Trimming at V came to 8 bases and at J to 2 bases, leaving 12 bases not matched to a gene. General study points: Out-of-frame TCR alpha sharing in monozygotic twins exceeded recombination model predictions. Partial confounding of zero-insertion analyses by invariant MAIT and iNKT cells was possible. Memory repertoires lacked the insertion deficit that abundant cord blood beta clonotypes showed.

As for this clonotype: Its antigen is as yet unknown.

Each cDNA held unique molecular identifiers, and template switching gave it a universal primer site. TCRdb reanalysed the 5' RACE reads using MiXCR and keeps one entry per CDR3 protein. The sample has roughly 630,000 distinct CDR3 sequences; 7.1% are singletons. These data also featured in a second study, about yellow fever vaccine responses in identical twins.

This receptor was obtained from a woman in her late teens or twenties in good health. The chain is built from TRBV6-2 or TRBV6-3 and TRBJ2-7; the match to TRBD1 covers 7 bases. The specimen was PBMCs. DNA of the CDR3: TGTGCCAGCCGTACCAACAGGGGTACCGCCTACGAGCAGTACGTC. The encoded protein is CASRTNRGTAYEQYV.